Listed below are T cell receptor beta chains from one sample, sequenced in a study of blood T cell repertoires in COVID-19. The data were produced by immunoSEQ multiplex PCR, yet TCRdb's version contains in-frame clones alone and is incomplete. The sample carries roughly 150,000 clones, 70% to 85% recorded once. Source material: peripheral blood. These receptor sequences come from a woman between 50 and 59 years old in a cohort sampled during active or convalescent COVID-19. Both conserved end residues are part of each CDR3. Clone size is shown for a subset of rows, as once, few, many or a class of expanded clone.

V gene: TRBV27; clone size: NA; J gene: TRBJ1-2; CDR3 protein: CASSFQGNYGYTF
V gene: TRBV29-1; clone size: NA; J gene: TRBJ1-2; CDR3 protein: CSVESRARAADGYTF
V gene: TRBV27; clone size: NA; J gene: TRBJ2-3; CDR3 protein: CASRVGGADTQYF
V gene: TRBV24-1; clone size: NA; J gene: TRBJ1-5; CDR3 protein: CATSGLQSNQPQHF
V gene: TRBV6-5; clone size: NA; J gene: TRBJ2-7; CDR3 protein: CASSRDRASSYEQYF
V gene: TRBV19; clone size: NA; J gene: TRBJ1-6; CDR3 protein: CASWTGNNSPLHF
V gene: TRBV6-5; clone size: NA; J gene: TRBJ1-5; CDR3 protein: CASKRQVSNQPQHF
V gene: TRBV4-1; clone size: NA; J gene: TRBJ1-2; CDR3 protein: CASSQAGNYGYTF
V gene: TRBV12-3/TRBV12-4; clone size: NA; J gene: TRBJ1-6; CDR3 protein: CASSEQSHSPLHF
V gene: TRBV12-3/TRBV12-4; clone size: NA; J gene: TRBJ1-3; CDR3 protein: CASSWGGGNTIYF
V gene: TRBV7-6; clone size: NA; J gene: TRBJ1-4; CDR3 protein: CASSLEQGEKLFF
V gene: TRBV27; clone size: NA; J gene: TRBJ1-1; CDR3 protein: CASSLLGQGGTTEAFF
V gene: TRBV29-1; clone size: NA; J gene: TRBJ1-4; CDR3 protein: CSVVAEEDEKLFF
V gene: TRBV6-5; clone size: NA; J gene: TRBJ1-3; CDR3 protein: CASSATGSGNTIYF
V gene: TRBV6-1; clone size: NA; J gene: TRBJ1-6; CDR3 protein: CASSETGPPLHF
V gene: TRBV6-5; clone size: NA; J gene: TRBJ1-2; CDR3 protein: CASSPSDRVYGYTF
V gene: TRBV7-8; clone size: NA; J gene: TRBJ1-2; CDR3 protein: CASSQEGYGYTF
V gene: TRBV3-1/TRBV3-2; clone size: few; J gene: TRBJ1-4; CDR3 protein: CASSQEDRWNEKLFF
V gene: TRBV15; clone size: NA; J gene: TRBJ1-5; CDR3 protein: CATVMDQANQPQHF